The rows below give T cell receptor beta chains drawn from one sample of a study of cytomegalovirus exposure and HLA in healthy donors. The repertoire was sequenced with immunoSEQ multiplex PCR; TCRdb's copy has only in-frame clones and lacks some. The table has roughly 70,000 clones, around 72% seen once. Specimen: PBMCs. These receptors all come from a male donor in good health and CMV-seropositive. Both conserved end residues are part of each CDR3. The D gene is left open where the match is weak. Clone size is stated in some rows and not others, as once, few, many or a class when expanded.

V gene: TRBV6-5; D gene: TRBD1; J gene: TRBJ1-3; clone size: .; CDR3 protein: CASSQDRFQGNTIYF; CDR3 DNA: TGTGCCAGCAGCCAGGACAGGTTTCAGGGAAACACCATATATTTT
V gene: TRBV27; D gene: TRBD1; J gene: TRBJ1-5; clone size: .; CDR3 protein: CASSTAGTVNQPQHF; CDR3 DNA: TGTGCCAGCAGTACCGCTGGGACAGTCAATCAGCCCCAGCATTTT
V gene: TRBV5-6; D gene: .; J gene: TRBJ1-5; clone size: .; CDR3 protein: CASSFQGSHYSNQPQHF; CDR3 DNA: TGTGCCAGCAGCTTTCAGGGGTCCCATTATAGCAATCAGCCCCAGCATTTT
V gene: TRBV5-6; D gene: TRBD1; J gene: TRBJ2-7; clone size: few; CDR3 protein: CASSLGTGNYEQYF; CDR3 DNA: TGTGCCAGCAGCTTGGGGACAGGGAACTACGAGCAGTACTTC
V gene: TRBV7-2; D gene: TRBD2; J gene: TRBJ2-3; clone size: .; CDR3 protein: CASSGSGGRGDTQYF; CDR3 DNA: TGTGCCAGCAGCGGTAGCGGGGGGCGAGGGGATACGCAGTATTTT
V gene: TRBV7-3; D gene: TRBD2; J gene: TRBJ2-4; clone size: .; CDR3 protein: CASSLGRDDIQYF; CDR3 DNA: TGTGCCAGCAGCTTAGGGAGGGATGACATTCAGTACTTC
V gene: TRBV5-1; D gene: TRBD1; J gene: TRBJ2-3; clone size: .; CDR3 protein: CASRFVGTGSTDTQYF; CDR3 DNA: TGCGCCAGCAGATTCGTCGGGACAGGGAGCACAGATACGCAGTATTTT
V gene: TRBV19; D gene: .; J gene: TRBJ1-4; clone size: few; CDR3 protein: CASSRQALDEKLFF; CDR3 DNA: TGTGCCAGTAGTAGACAGGCCCTAGATGAAAAACTGTTTTTT
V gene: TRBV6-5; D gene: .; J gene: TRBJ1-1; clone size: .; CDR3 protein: CATREAGTEAFF; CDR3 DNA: TGTGCCACCCGAGAAGCGGGGACTGAAGCTTTCTTT
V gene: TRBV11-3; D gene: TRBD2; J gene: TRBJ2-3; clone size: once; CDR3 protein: CASSSGLAGTLTQYF; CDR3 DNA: TGTGCCAGCAGCTCCGGACTAGCGGGAACACTAACGCAGTATTTT
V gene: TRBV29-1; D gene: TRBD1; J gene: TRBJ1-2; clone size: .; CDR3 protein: CSVERPGGYGYTF; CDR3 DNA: TGCAGCGTTGAACGGCCAGGGGGCTATGGCTACACCTTC
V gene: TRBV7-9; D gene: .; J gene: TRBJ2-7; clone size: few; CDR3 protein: CASSDGYEQYF; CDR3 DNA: TGTGCCAGCAGCGACGGGTACGAGCAGTACTTC
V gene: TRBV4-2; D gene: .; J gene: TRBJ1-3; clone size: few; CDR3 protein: CASSQGRGSGNTIYF; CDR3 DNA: TGTGCCAGCAGCCAAGGGAGGGGCTCTGGAAACACCATATATTTT
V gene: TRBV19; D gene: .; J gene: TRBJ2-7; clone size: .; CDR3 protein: CATEDYLSEQYF; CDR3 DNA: TGTGCCACCGAAGACTATCTATCCGAGCAGTACTTC
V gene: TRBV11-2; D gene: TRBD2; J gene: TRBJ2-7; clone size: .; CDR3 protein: CASSLRASGGRVYEQYF; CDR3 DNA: TGTGCCAGCAGCTTACGGGCTAGCGGGGGAAGGGTCTACGAGCAGTACTTC
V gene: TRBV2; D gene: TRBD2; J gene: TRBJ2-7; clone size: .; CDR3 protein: CASNTGTSGRAGHEQYF; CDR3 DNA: TGTGCCAGCAACACGGGCACTAGCGGGAGGGCTGGCCACGAGCAGTACTTC
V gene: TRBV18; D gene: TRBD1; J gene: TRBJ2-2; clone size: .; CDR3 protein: CASSAGTGGNAGELFF; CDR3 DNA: TGTGCCAGCTCTGCCGGGACAGGGGGAAATGCCGGGGAGCTGTTTTTT
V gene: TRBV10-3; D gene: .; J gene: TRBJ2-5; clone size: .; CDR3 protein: CAISESVGGDETQYF; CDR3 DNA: TGTGCCATCAGTGAGTCAGTGGGAGGAGATGAGACCCAGTACTTC
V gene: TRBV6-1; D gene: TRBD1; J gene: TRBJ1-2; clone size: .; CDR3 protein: CASRGQAQYGYTF; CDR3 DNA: TGTGCCAGCAGAGGACAGGCGCAATATGGCTACACCTTC
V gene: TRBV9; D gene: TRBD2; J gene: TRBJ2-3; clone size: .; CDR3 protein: CASRASGRGTDTQYF; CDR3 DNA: TGTGCCAGCAGGGCGAGCGGGAGAGGCACAGATACGCAGTATTTT
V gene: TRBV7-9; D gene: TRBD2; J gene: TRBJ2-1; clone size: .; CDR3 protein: CASSLSGSSYNEQFF; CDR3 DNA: TGTGCCAGCAGCCTCAGCGGGAGTTCCTACAATGAGCAGTTCTTC
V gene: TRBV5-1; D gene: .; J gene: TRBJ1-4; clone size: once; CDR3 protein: CASRRVNEKLFF; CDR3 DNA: TGCGCCAGCCGCCGGGTTAATGAAAAACTGTTTTTT
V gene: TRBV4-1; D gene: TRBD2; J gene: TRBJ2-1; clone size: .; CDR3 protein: CASSQEGGGYNEQFF; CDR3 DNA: TGCGCCAGCAGCCAAGAGGGGGGGGGCTACAATGAGCAGTTCTTC
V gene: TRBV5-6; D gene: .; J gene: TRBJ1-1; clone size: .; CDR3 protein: CASSLLYEAFF; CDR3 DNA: TGTGCCAGCAGCTTGTTGTATGAAGCTTTCTTT
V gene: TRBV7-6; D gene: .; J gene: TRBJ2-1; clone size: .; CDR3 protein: CASSTEPDSYNEQFF; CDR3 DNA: TGTGCCAGCAGCACCGAACCGGACAGTTACAATGAGCAGTTCTTC
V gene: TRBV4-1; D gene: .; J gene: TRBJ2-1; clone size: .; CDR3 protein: CASSQESTAYNEQFF; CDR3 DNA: TGCGCCAGCAGCCAAGAATCCACAGCCTACAATGAGCAGTTCTTC